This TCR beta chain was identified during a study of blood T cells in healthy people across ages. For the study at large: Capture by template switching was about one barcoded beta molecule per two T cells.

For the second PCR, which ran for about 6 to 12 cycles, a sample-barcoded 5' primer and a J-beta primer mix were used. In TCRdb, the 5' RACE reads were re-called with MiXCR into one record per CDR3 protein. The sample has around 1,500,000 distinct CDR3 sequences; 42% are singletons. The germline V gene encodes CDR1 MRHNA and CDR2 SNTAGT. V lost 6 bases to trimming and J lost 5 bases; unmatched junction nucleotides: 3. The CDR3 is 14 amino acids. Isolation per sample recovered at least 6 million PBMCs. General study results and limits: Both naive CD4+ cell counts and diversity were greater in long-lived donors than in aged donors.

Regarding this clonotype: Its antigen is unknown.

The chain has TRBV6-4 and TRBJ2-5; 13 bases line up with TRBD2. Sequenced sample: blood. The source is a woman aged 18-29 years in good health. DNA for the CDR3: TGTGCCAGCAGGGGACTAGCGGGAAGTGAGACCCAGTACTTC. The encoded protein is CASRGLAGSETQYF.